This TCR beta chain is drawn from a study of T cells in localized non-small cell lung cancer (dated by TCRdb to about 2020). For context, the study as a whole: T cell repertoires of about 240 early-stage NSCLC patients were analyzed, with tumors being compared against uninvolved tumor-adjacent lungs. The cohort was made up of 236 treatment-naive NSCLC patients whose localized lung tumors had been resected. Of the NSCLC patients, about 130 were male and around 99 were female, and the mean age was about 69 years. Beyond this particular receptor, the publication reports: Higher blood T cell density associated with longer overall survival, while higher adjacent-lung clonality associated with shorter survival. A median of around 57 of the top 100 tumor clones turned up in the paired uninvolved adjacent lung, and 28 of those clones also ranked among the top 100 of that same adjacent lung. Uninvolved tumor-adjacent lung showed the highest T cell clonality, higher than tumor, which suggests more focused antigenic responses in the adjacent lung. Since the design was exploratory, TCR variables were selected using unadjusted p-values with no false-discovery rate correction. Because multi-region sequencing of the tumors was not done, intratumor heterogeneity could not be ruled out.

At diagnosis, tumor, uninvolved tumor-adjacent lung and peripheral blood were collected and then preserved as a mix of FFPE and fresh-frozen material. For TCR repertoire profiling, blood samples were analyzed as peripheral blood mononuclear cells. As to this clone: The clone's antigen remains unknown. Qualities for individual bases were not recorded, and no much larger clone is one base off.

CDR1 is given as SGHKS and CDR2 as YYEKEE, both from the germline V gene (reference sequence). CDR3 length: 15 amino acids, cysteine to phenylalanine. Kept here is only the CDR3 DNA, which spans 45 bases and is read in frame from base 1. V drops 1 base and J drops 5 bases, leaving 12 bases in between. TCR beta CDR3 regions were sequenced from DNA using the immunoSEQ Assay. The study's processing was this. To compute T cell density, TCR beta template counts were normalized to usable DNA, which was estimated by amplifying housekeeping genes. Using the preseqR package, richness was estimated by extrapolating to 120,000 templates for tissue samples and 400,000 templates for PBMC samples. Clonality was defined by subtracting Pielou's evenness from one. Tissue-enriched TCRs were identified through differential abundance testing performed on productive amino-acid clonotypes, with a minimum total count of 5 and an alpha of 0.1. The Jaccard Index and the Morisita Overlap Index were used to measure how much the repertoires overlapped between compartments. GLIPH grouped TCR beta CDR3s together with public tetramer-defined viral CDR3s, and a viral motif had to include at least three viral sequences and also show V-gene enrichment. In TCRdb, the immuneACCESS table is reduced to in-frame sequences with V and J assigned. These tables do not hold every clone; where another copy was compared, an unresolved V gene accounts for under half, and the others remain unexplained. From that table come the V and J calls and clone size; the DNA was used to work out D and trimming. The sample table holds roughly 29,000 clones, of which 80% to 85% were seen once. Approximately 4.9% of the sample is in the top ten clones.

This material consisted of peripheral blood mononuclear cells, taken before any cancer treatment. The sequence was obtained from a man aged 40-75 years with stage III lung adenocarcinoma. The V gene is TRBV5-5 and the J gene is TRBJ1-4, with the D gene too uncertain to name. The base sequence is TGTGCCAGCAGCTTGTCGGGAGGGTGGAATGAAAAACTGTTTTTT. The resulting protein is CASSLSGGWNEKLFF.